The entry below describes one T cell receptor (beta chain). This specimen comes from a study of blood T cell repertoires in COVID-19. Study information: Samples representing acute and convalescent COVID-19 were sourced from the United States, Italy and Spain.

The method was immunoSEQ multiplex PCR; TCRdb's version includes in-frame clones alone and lacks a portion of them. The repertoire holds about 74,000 clones, with 80% to 90% as singletons. The junction had 8 bases not matched to a gene; V was cut back by 1 base and J by 0 bases. Looked up from germline, CDR1 is SGHKS and CDR2 is YYEKEE (reference sequence). The CDR3 runs to 18 residues. The chain employs TRBV5-5 and TRBJ2-7, with 12 bases aligning to TRBD2. Sequenced input: peripheral blood. This clonotype was sampled from a man in his 70s with acute or convalescent COVID-19. The CDR3 spells CASSLSPSGRAVSYEQYF. CDR3 in DNA: TGTGCCAGCAGCTTGAGCCCTAGCGGGAGGGCGGTCTCCTACGAGCAGTACTTC.